The rows below give T cell receptor beta chains drawn from one sample of a study of T cell repertoires in cytomegalovirus infection. Which antigens these TCRs recognize remains unknown. Each CDR3 protein is one row after TCRdb ran MiXCR on the reads. This sample yields 700,000 to 900,000 distinct CDR3 sequences, of which just under 30% are seen a single time; around 14% belongs to the top ten. This specimen consisted of cultured CD8+ T cells from PBMCs, obtained from culture after CMV antigen stimulation. The receptors come from a human donor in good health (CMV status not recorded). Some clones in this sample may be carry-over from other donors' samples. Each CDR3 is given with its conserved first and last residue. D genes are given only for firm matches. The size of a clone is reported for some rows only, either as once, few or many, or as a class for expanded clones.

TRBJ2-1	TRBV7-6	few	.	TGTGCCAGCAGCTCAATGGACACCTGGAATGAGCAGTTCTTC	CASSSMDTWNEQFF
TRBJ1-1	TRBV4-1	many	.	TGCGCCAGCAGCCAAAAAGTCGGAAAGGGCATGAACACTGAAGCTTTCTTT	CASSQKVGKGMNTEAFF
TRBJ2-3	TRBV6-2/TRBV6-3	few	.	TGTGCCAGCAGCGACCAGCCGGATACGCAGTATTTT	CASSDQPDTQYF
TRBJ2-3	TRBV4-1	few	TRBD2	TGCGCCAGCAGCCCGGGACTAGCGGGGTTCACAGATACGCAGTATTTT	CASSPGLAGFTDTQYF
TRBJ2-2	TRBV7-9	few	.	TGTGCCAGCAGCTCCTCGTCGAACACCGGGGAGCTGTTTTTT	CASSSSSNTGELFF
TRBJ1-1	TRBV7-9	few	.	TGTGCCAGCAGCTTATTCGAGGGGAACACTGAAGCTTTCTTT	CASSLFEGNTEAFF
TRBJ2-5	TRBV7-3	many	.	TGTGCCAGCAGCTTACTCGGAGGGGGGGGGTACCAAGAGACCCAGTACTTC	CASSLLGGGGYQETQYF
TRBJ1-1	TRBV15	few	.	TGTGCCACCAGCATCGTCAGGGCACGTACTGAAGCTTTCTTT	CATSIVRARTEAFF
TRBJ2-1	TRBV27	many	TRBD1	TGTGCCAGCAGTTTAGCTAACAGGGGGCAACGCAATGAGCAGTTCTTC	CASSLANRGQRNEQFF
TRBJ2-5	TRBV29-1	.	.	TGCAGCGTTGGTCGCGTGGAGACCCAGTACTTC	CSVGRVETQYF
TRBJ2-5	TRBV24-1	few	.	TGTGCCACCAGTGTATCAGAGACCCAGTACTTC	CATSVSETQYF
TRBJ2-1	TRBV15	few	.	TGTGCCACCAGCAGAGAGGGCGGGTGGAACAATGAGCAGTTCTTC	CATSREGGWNNEQFF
TRBJ2-5	TRBV24-1	.	TRBD2	TGTGCCACCAGTGATTTGGTGCGGGGGCAAGAGACCCAGTACTTC	CATSDLVRGQETQYF
TRBJ1-1	TRBV19	.	.	TGTGCCAGTAGTATTCCCCCGACAGAGTTTTACACTGAAGCTTTCTTT	CASSIPPTEFYTEAFF
TRBJ2-3	TRBV27	.	TRBD1	TGTGCCAGCAACGATTCCGGGACAGGATCAGATACGCAGTATTTT	CASNDSGTGSDTQYF
TRBJ2-2	TRBV7-9	.	.	TGTGCCAGCATCCAGCGGGCACTGAACACCGGGGAGCTGTTTTTT	CASIQRALNTGELFF
TRBJ2-7	TRBV2	few	.	TGTGCCATGGGGACCCCAGGGTTCTACGAGCAGTACTTC	CAMGTPGFYEQYF
TRBJ2-5	TRBV6-2/TRBV6-3	.	.	TGTGCCAGCATCGACCGGGGCAGGGAAGAGACCCAGTACTTC	CASIDRGREETQYF
TRBJ1-2	TRBV5-1	once	TRBD1	TGCGCCAGCAGCTCGGGACAGGACAGATACTATGGCTACACCTTC	CASSSGQDRYYGYTF
TRBJ1-4	TRBV12-3/TRBV12-4	.	TRBD1	TGTGCCAGCACCTACAGGGGGACTAATGAAAAACTGTTTTTT	CASTYRGTNEKLFF
TRBJ2-7	TRBV24-1	.	TRBD1	TGTGCCACCAGACGAGACAGGGGCCTTCTCTACGAGCAGTACTTC	CATRRDRGLLYEQYF
TRBJ2-2	TRBV6-2/TRBV6-3	few	.	TGTGCCAGCAGTTACGAGGCCTATAACACCGGGGAGCTGTTTTTT	CASSYEAYNTGELFF
TRBJ1-4	TRBV6-1	few	.	TGTGCCAGCAGTGATGGGGAGGCGCCTTCGGGTGAAAAACTGTTTTTT	CASSDGEAPSGEKLFF
TRBJ2-7	TRBV13	.	.	TGTGCCAGCAGTGACGTCAGGAGGGCTGGAGAGCAGTACTTC	CASSDVRRAGEQYF
TRBJ1-2	TRBV27	few	.	TGTGCCAGCAGTTCTTGGGGCCGGGAGCCCGGTGGCTACACCTTC	CASSSWGREPGGYTF
TRBJ2-1	TRBV29-1	.	TRBD2	TGCAGCGTGTGGACTAGCGGGGGGGCGGGTCAATACAATGAGCAGTTCTTC	CSVWTSGGAGQYNEQFF
TRBJ1-1	TRBV6-1	once	.	TGTGCCAGCAGTAGGGGGTGGCAGGCGAACACTGAAGCTTTCTTT	CASSRGWQANTEAFF
TRBJ1-6	TRBV19	.	.	TGTGCCAGTATGCAGACAGCGTATTCACCCCTCCACTTT	CASMQTAYSPLHF
TRBJ1-4	TRBV12-3/TRBV12-4	few	.	TGTGCCAGCAGCTCTACACAGATTACTAATGAAAAACTGTTTTTT	CASSSTQITNEKLFF
TRBJ1-5	TRBV27	once	.	TGTGCCAGCAGTCCGCGGGGTTCTTATCAGCCCCAGCATTTT	CASSPRGSYQPQHF
TRBJ2-4	TRBV7-2	many	.	TGTGCCAGCAGCTTTCAGCGTGACTTAAAAAACATTCAGTACTTC	CASSFQRDLKNIQYF
TRBJ2-1	TRBV6-5	.	TRBD1	TGTGCCAGCAGTCAAGGGACAGACCCTGAGCAGTTCTTC	CASSQGTDPEQFF
TRBJ2-1	TRBV7-9	.	TRBD2	TGTGCCAGCTTCCCCCTAGCGGGGGGATGGAGCTCCTACAATGAGCAGTTCTTC	CASFPLAGGWSSYNEQFF
TRBJ2-3	TRBV28	.	TRBD1	TGTGCCAGCAGTTCCGGGACAGGGGGTTCAGATACGCAGTATTTT	CASSSGTGGSDTQYF
TRBJ2-3	TRBV27	.	.	TGTGCCAGCAGGAGCTTCGCTAGCACAGATACGCAGTATTTT	CASRSFASTDTQYF
TRBJ1-6	TRBV13	.	.	TGTGCCAGCAGCTTGGGGGTTAACGGTTCACCCCTCCACTTT	CASSLGVNGSPLHF
TRBJ2-1	TRBV15	.	TRBD1	TGTGCCACCAGCAGAGATTTATCGTATAGGGGACAGGGTCCCTACAATGAGCAGTTCTTC	CATSRDLSYRGQGPYNEQFF
TRBJ2-5	TRBV18	.	.	TGTGCCAGCTCACCCGGGCGCCAGGGCCAAGAGACCCAGTACTTC	CASSPGRQGQETQYF
TRBJ1-1	TRBV29-1	.	.	TGCAGCTCCTCGAGGGCTGGGGACACTGAAGCTTTCTTT	CSSSRAGDTEAFF
TRBJ2-5	TRBV5-4	.	TRBD2	TGTGCCAGCAGCTTGGGACTAGCGGGGGGGATAATCAGACAAGAGACCCAGTACTTC	CASSLGLAGGIIRQETQYF
TRBJ1-5	TRBV27	few	.	TGTGCCAGCAGTTTATCCCCTAATCAGCCCCAGCATTTT	CASSLSPNQPQHF